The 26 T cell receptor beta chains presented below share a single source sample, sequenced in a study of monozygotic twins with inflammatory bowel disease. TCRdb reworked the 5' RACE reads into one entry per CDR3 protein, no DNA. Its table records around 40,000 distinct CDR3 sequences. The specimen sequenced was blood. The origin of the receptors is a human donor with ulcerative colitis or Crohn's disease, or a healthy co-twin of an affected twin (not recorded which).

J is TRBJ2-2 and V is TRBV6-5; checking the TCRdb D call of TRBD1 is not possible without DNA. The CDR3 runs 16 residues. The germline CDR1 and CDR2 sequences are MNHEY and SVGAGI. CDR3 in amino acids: CASRGGGTGVTGELFF.

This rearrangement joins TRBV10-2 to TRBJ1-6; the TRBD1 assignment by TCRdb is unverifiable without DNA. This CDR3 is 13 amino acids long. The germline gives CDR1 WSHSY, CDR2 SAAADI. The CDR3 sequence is CASTGTDSSPLHF.

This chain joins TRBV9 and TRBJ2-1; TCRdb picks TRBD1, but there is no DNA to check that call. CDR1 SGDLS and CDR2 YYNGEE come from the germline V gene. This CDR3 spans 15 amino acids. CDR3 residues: CASSETGQFYNEQFF.

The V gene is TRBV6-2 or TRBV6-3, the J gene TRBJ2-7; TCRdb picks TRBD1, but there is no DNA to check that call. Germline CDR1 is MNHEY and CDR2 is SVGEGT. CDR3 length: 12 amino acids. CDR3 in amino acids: CASSYPGIEQYF.

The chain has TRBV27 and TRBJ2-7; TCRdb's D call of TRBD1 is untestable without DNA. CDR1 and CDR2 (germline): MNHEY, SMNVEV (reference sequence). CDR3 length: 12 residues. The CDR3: CASSGTDYEQYF.

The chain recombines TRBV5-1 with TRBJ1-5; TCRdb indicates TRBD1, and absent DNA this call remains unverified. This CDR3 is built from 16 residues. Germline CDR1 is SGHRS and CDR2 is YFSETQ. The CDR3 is CASSLVPGAQGQPQHF. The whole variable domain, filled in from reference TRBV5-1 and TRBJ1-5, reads KAGVTQTPRYLIKTRGQQVTLSCSPISGHRSVSWYQQTPGQGLQFLFEYFSETQRNKGNFPGRFSGRQFSNSRSEMNVSTLELGDSALYLCASSLVPGAQGQPQHFGDGTRLSIL.

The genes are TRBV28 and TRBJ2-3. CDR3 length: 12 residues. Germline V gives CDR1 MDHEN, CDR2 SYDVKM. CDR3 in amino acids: CASSSTGITQYF.

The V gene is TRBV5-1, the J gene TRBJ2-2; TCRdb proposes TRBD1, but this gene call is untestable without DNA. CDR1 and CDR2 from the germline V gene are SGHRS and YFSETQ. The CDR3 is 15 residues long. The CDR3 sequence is CASSSGTDNTGELFF.

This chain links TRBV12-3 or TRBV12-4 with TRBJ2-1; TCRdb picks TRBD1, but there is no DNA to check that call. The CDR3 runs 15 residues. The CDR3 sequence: CASSPGAFSYNEQFF.

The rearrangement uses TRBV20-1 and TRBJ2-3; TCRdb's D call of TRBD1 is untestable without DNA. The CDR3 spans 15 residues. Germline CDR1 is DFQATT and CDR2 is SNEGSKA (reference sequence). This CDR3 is CSAYEPGRGTDTQYF.

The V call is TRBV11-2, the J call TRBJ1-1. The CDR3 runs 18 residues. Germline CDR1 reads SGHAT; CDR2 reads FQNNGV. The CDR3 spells CASSSKPTTGRMNTEAFF.

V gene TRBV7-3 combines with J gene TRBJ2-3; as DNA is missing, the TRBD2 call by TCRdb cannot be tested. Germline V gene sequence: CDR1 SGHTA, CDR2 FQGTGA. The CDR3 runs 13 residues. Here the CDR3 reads CASSSRGIDTQYF.

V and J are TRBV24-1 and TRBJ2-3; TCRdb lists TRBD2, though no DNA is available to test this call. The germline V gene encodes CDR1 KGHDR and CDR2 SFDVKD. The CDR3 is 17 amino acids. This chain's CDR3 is CATSDSGLISSTDTQYF.

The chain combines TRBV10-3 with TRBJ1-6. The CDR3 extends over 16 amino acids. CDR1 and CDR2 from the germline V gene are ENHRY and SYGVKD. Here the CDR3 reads CAISESMQNRNSPLHF.

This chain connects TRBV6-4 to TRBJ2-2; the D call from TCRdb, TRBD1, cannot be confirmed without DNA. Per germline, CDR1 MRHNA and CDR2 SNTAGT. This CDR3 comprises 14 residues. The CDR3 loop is CASSASPGTGELFF.

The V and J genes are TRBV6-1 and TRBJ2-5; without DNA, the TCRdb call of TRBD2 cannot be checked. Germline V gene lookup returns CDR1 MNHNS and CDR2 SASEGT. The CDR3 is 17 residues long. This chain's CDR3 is CASSRTSGSEWEETQYF.

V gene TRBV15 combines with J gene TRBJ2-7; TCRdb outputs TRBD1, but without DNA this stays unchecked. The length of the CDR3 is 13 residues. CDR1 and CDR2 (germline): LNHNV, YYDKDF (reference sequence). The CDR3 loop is CATSRRGIDEQYF. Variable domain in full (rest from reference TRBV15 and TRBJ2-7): DAMVIQNPRYQVTQFGKPVTLSCSQTLNHNVMYWYQQKSSQAPKLLFHYYDKDFNNEADTPDNFQSRRPNTSFCFLDIRSPGLGDTAMYLCATSRRGIDEQYFGPGTRLTVT.

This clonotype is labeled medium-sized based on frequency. The CDR3 spells CSAEINSYGYTF. The rearrangement links TRBV20-1 to TRBJ1-2. Germline V gives CDR1 DFQATT, CDR2 SNEGSKA (reference sequence). This CDR3 has 12 residues.

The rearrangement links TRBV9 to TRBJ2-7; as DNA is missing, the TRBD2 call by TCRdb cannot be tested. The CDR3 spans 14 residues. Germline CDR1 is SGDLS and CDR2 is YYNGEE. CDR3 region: CASSGTSGSGEQYF.

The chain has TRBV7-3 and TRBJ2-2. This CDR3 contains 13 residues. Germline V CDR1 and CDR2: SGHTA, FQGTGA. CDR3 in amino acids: CASSLVPTGELFF.

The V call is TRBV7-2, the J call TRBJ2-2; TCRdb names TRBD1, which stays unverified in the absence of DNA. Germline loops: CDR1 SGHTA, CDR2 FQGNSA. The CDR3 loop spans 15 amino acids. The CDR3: CASSFSGGGAGELFF.

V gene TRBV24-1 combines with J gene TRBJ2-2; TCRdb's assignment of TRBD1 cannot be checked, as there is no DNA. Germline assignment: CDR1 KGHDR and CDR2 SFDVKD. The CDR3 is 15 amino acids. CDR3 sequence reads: CATSEPRQLRGELFF.

CDR3 loop: CASSPRGPGQSPDTQYF. J is TRBJ2-3 and V is TRBV18; the D call from TCRdb, TRBD1, cannot be confirmed without DNA. The CDR3 sequence is 17 residues long. Germline lookup yields CDR1 KGHSH and CDR2 LQKENI.

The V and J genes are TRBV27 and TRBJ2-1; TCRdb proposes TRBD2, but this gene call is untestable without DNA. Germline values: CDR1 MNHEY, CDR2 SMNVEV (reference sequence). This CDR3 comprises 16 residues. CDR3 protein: CASRPGLAGVHNEQFF.

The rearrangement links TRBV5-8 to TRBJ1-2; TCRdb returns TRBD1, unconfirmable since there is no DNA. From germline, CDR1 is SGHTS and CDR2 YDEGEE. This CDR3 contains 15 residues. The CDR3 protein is CASSYPGQPGDGYTF. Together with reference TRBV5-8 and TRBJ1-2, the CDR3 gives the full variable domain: EAGVTQSPTHLIKTRGQQATLRCSPISGHTSVYWYQQALGLGLQFLLWYDEGEERNRGNFPPRFSGRQFPNYSSELNVNALELEDSALYLCASSYPGQPGDGYTFGSGTRLTVV.

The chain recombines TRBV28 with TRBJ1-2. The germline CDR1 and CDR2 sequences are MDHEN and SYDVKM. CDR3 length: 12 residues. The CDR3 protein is CASTPRNYGYTF.